This T cell receptor beta chain was sequenced during a study of cytomegalovirus exposure and HLA in healthy donors. Libraries were prepared by immunoSEQ multiplex PCR; TCRdb keeps only in-frame clonotypes and omits some of them. The sample contains around 60,000 clones, about nine tenths of which appear only once. This clone was observed once. Its specificity is not known. The roughly 120-subject validation cohort, separate from the approximately 630-subject first cohort, included the donors. Study outcomes and limitations: It was approximately 150 TCR beta chains that were listed as cytomegalovirus-associated. A classifier reportedly called cytomegalovirus status with high sensitivity and specificity. There were a few CMV-associated chains whose specificity for CMV antigens was confirmed in vitro.

V lost 5 bases and J lost 7; bases outside the gene matches: 6. The V gene's germline CDR1 is MDHEN and CDR2 SYDVKM. This CDR3 has 13 amino acids. Sequenced: PBMCs. The chain links TRBV28 to TRBJ2-7; 9 positions match TRBD1. This receptor was obtained from a young man in good health and CMV-seronegative. The CDR3 protein is CASSPDRGREQYF. The CDR3 nucleotides read TGTGCCAGCAGTCCGGACAGGGGTAGAGAGCAGTACTTC.